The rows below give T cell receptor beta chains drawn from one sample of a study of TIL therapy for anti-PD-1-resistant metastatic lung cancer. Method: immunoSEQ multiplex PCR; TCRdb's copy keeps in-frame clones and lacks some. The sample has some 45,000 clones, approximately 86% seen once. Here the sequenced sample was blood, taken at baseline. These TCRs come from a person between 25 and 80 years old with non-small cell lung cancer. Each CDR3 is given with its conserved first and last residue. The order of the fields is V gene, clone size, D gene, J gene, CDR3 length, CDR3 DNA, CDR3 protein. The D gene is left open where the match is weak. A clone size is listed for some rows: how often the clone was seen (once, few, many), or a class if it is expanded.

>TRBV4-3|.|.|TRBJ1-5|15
TGCGCCAGCAGCCAAGGGTGGAATAGCAATCAGCCCCAGCATTTT
CASSQGWNSNQPQHF
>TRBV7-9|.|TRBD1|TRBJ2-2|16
TGTGCCAGCAGTCCTAGGACAGGGGAAATCACCGGGGAGCTGTTTTTT
CASSPRTGEITGELFF
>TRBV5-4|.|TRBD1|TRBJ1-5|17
TGTGCCAGCAGCACCTCAGGACAGGTCCTTTTTAATCAGCCCCAGCATTTT
CASSTSGQVLFNQPQHF
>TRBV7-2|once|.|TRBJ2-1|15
TGTGCCAGCAGCTTTCCCCAGGGCAATTACAATGAGCAGTTCTTC
CASSFPQGNYNEQFF
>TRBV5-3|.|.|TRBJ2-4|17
TGTGCCAGAAGCTCGGGGGGCGGGAGACTAGCCAAAAACATTCAGTACTTC
CARSSGGGRLAKNIQYF
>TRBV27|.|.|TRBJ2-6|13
TGTGCCAGCAGTTTGGGTGGGGCCAACGTCCTGACTTTC
CASSLGGANVLTF
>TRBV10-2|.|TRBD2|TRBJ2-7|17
TGCGCCAGCAGTGAGTTCGGTAGCGGGAGTTTTAGCTACGAGCAGTACTTC
CASSEFGSGSFSYEQYF
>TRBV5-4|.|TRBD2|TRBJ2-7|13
TGTGCCAGCACCCGGGAGGGGAAGTACGAGCAGTACTTC
CASTREGKYEQYF
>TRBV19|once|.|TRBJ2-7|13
TGTGCCAGTAGTATGAGCAAAGAGGGCGAGCAGTACTTC
CASSMSKEGEQYF
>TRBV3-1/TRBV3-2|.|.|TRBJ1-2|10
TGTGCCAGCGGCCTATCAGGGAGGACCTTC
CASGLSGRTF
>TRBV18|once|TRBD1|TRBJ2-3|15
TGTGCCAGCTCCTCCCTACAGGGGAGCACAGATACGCAGTATTTT
CASSSLQGSTDTQYF
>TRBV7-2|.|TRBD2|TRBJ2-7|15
TGTGCCAGCAGCCCGGGACTAGCTACGTCCTACGAGCAGTACTTC
CASSPGLATSYEQYF
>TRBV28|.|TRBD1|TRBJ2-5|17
TGTGCCAGCAGTCCCCGACAGGGCAAACCATTCCAAGAGACCCAGTACTTC
CASSPRQGKPFQETQYF
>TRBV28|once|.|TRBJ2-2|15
TGTGCCAGCAGCCCTCGGACAGCGAACACCGGGGAGCTGTTTTTT
CASSPRTANTGELFF
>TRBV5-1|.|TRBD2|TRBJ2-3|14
TGCGCCAGCAGCTGGGGACTAGCGACAGATACGCAGTATTTT
CASSWGLATDTQYF
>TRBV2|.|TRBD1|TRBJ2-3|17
TGTGCCAGCAGCTCTCTTGGAACAGGGGCCCGCACAGATACGCAGTATTTT
CASSSLGTGARTDTQYF
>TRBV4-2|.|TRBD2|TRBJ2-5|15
TGTGCCAGCAGCAAGCGGCTAGCGGGAGAAGAGACCCAGTACTTC
CASSKRLAGEETQYF
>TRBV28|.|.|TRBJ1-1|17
TGTGCCAGCAGTTTTAACGGCTTCAAACAGGTAAACACTGAAGCTTTCTTT
CASSFNGFKQVNTEAFF
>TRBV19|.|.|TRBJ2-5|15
TGTGCCAGTAGTATAATTTTCCTAGCCAGTGAGACCCAGTACTTC
CASSIIFLASETQYF
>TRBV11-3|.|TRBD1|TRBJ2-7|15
TGTGCCAGCAGCCCACACAAGGGGACAGGGGAGGAGCAGTACTTC
CASSPHKGTGEEQYF
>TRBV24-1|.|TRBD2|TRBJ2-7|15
TGTGCCACCAGTGATTCTAGCGGGCTCTCCTACGAGCAGTACTTC
CATSDSSGLSYEQYF
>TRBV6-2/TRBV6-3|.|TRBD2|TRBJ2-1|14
TGTGCCAGCAGTGACGGACTAGCGTGGAATGAGCAGTTCTTC
CASSDGLAWNEQFF
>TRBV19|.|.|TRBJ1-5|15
TGTGCCAGTAGTATAGGGGGGACCAGCAATCAGCCCCAGCATTTT
CASSIGGTSNQPQHF
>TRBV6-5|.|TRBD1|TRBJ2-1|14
TGTGCCAGCAGTCGGGACAGGGCGACTGGTGAGCAGTTCTTC
CASSRDRATGEQFF
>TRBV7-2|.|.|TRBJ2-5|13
TGTGCCAGCAGCTTCGAGGGCCAACTGACCCAGTACTTC
CASSFEGQLTQYF
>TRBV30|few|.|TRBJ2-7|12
TGTGCCTGGAGTATACAGGTCGGAGAGCAGTACTTC
CAWSIQVGEQYF
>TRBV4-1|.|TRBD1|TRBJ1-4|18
TGCGCCAGCAGCCAAGCCATCGTCCGACAGGGGGAAAGTGAAAAACTGTTTTTT
CASSQAIVRQGESEKLFF
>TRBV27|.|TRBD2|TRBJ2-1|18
TGTGCCAGCAGTTTAAGGTCTAGCGGGATGTGGGGTGACAATGAGCAGTTCTTC
CASSLRSSGMWGDNEQFF
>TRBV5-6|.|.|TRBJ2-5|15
TGTGCCAGCAGCTTTGCAGGGGGGGGCCAAGAGACCCAGTACTTC
CASSFAGGGQETQYF
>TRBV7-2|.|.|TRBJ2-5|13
TGTGCCAGCAGCTCTTACAGCCAAGAGACCCAGTACTTC
CASSSYSQETQYF
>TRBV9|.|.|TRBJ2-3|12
TGTGCCAGCAGAAGGGACACAGATACGCAGTATTTT
CASRRDTDTQYF
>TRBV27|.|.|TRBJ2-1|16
TGTGCCAGCAGTCCAAGAGACGGATTGTACTACAATGAGCAGTTCTTC
CASSPRDGLYYNEQFF
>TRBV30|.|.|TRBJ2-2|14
TGTGCCTGGAGTGGGACTGGGGGCACCGGGGAGCTGTTTTTT
CAWSGTGGTGELFF
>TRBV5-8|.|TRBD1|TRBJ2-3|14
TGTGCCAGCTTCATAGGGACAGTCACAGATACGCAGTATTTT
CASFIGTVTDTQYF
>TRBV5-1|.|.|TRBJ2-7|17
TGCGCCAGCAGCCGTCAGCTCGGGGGCGAAAGCCCGTACGAGCAGTACTTC
CASSRQLGGESPYEQYF
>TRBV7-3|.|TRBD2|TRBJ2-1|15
TGTGCCAGCAGCTTAGTAGCGGGAGGGCCAAATGAGCAGTTCTTC
CASSLVAGGPNEQFF
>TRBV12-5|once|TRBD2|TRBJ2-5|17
TGTGCTAGTGGTTTGGTAGGGTCTAGCGGGGGCGAAGAGACCCAGTACTTC
CASGLVGSSGGEETQYF
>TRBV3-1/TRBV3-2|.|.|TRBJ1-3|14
TGTGCCAGCAGCCAAGGTTCAGGAGGAAACACCATATATTTT
CASSQGSGGNTIYF
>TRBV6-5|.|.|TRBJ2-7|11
TGTGCCACCTCAAGGGGTAGCGAGCAGTACTTC
CATSRGSEQYF
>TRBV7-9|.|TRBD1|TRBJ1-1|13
TGTGCCAGCAGCGACAGGGGGAACACTGAAGCTTTCTTT
CASSDRGNTEAFF
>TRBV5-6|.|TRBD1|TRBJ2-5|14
TGTGCCAGCAGCTTGGATCAGGGGGCGAAGACCCAGTACTTC
CASSLDQGAKTQYF
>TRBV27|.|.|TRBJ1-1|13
TGTGCCAGCAGTTTATCCCGGGGCACTGAAGCTTTCTTT
CASSLSRGTEAFF
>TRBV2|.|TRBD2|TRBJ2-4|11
TGTGCCAGCAGTCCCGGGACTAGGAAGTACTTC
CASSPGTRKYF
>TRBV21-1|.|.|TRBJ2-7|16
TGTGCCAGCAGCCTAACCCCCGGGACACCAACCTACGAGCAGTACTTC
CASSLTPGTPTYEQYF
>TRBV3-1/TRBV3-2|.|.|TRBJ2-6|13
TGTGCCAGCAGCAACGGGGGGGCCAACGTCCTGACTTTC
CASSNGGANVLTF
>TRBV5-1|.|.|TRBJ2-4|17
TGCGCCAGCAGCTTGGACACAGGGCCCGGAGCCAAAAACATTCAGTACTTC
CASSLDTGPGAKNIQYF
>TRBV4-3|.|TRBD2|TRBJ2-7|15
TGCGCCAGCAGCCAAGTGGCTAGCGGCTCCTACGAGCAGTACTTC
CASSQVASGSYEQYF
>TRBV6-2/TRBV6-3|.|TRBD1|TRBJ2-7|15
TGTGCCAGCAGTTCCCCCCCGGACAGGGGCCCCGAGCAGTACTTC
CASSSPPDRGPEQYF